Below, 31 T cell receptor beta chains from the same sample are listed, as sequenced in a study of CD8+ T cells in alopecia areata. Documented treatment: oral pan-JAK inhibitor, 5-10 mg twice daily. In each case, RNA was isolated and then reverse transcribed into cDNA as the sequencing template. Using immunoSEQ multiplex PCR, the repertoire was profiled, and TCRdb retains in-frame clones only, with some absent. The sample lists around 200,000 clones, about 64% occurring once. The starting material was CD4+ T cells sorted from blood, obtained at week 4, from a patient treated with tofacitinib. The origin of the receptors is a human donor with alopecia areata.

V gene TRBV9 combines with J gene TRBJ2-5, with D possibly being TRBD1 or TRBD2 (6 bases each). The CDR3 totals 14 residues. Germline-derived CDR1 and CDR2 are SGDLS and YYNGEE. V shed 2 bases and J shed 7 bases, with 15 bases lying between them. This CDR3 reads CASSVYGGASTQYF. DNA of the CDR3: TGTGCCAGCAGCGTTTACGGGGGCGCGTCGACCCAGTACTTC.

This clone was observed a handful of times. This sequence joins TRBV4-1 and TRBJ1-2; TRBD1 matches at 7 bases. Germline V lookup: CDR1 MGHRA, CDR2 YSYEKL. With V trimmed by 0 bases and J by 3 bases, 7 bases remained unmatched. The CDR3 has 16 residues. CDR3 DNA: TGCGCCAGCAGCCAAGAACCAACAGGGGAATACTATGGCTACACCTTC. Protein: CASSQEPTGEYYGYTF.

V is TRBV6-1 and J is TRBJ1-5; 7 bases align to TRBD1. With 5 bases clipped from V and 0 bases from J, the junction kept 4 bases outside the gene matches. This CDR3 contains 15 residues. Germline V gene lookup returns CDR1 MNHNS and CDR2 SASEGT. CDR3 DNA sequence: TGTGCCAGCAGTCAACAGGGGATTAGCAATCAGCCCCAGCATTTT. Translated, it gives CASSQQGISNQPQHF.

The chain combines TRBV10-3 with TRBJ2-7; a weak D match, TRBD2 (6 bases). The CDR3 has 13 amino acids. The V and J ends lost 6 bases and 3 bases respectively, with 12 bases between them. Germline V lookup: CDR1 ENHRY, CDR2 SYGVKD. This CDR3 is CAISGGAGYEQYF. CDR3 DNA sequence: TGTGCCATCAGCGGCGGGGCGGGCTACGAGCAGTACTTC.

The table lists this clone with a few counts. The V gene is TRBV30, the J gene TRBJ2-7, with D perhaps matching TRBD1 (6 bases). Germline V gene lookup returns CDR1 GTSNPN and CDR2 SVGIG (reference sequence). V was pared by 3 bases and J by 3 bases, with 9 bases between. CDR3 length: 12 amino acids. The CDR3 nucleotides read TGTGCCTGGAGCGGACAGCGCTACGAGCAGTACTTC. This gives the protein CAWSGQRYEQYF.

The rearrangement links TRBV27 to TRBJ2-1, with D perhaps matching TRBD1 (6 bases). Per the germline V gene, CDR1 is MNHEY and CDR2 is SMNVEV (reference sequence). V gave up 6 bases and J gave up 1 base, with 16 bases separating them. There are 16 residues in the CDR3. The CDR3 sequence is CASRGWGLRSYNEQFF. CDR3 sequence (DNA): TGTGCCAGCAGAGGATGGGGGCTACGTTCCTACAATGAGCAGTTCTTC.

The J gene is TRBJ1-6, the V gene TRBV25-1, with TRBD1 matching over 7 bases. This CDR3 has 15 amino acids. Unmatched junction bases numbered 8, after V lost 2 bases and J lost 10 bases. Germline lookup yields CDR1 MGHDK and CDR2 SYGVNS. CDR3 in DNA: TGTGCCAGCAGTGAACGACAGGGAATCATCTCACCCCTCCACTTT. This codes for CASSERQGIISPLHF.

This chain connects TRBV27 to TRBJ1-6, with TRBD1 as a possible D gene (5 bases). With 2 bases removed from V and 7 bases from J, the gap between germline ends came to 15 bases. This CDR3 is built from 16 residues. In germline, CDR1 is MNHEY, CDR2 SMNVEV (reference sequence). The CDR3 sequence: CASSLEVGRVNSPLHF. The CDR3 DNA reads TGTGCCAGCAGTTTAGAGGTCGGCAGGGTCAATTCACCCCTCCACTTT.

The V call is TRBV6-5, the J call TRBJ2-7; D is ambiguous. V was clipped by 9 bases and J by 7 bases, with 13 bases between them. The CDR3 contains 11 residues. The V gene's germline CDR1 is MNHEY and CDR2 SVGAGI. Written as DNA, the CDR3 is TGTGCCAGAAACGTGGCACGTGAGCAGTACTTC. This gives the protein CARNVAREQYF.

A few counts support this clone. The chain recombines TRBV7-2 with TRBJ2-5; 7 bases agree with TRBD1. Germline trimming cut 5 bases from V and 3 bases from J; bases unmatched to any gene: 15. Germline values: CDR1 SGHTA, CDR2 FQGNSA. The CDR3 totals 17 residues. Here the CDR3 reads CASSTGSGTDVKETQYF. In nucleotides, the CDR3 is TGTGCCAGCAGCACCGGATCGGGGACAGATGTCAAAGAGACCCAGTACTTC.

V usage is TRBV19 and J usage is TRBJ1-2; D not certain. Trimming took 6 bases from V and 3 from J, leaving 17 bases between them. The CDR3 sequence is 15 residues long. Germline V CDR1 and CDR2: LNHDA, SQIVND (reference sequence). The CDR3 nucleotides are TGTGCCAGTAGGAACCTCAAGGCGGTTTACTATGGCTACACCTTC. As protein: CASRNLKAVYYGYTF.

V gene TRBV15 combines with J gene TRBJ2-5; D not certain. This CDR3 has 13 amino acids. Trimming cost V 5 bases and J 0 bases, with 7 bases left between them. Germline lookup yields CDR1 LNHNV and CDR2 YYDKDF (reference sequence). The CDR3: CATSPRYQETQYF. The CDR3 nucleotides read TGTGCCACCAGCCCCCGGTACCAAGAGACCCAGTACTTC. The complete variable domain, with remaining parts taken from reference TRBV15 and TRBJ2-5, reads DAMVIQNPRYQVTQFGKPVTLSCSQTLNHNVMYWYQQKSSQAPKLLFHYYDKDFNNEADTPDNFQSRRPNTSFCFLDIRSPGLGDTAMYLCATSPRYQETQYFGPGTRLLVL.

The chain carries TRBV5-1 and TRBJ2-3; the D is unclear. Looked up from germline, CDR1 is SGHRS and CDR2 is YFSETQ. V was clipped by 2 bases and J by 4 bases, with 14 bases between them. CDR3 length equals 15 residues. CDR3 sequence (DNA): TGCGCCAGCAGCTTCTCCAGTTCCCATCCAGATACGCAGTATTTT. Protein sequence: CASSFSSSHPDTQYF.

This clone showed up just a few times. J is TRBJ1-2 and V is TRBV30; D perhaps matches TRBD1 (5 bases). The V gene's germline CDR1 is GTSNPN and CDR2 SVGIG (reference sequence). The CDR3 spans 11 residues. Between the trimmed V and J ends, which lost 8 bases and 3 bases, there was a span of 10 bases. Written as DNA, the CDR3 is TGTGCCCGCAGGGCTCACTATGGCTACACCTTC. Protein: CARRAHYGYTF.

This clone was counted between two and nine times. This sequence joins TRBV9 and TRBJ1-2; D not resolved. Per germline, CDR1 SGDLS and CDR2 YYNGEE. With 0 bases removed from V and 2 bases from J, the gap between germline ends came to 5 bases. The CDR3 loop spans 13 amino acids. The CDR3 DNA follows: TGTGCCAGCAGCGTAGACCGGAACTATGGCTACACCTTC. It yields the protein CASSVDRNYGYTF. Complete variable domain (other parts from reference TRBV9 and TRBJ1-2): DSGVTQTPKHLITATGQRVTLRCSPRSGDLSVYWYQQSLDQGLQFLIQYYNGEERAKGNILERFSAQQFPDLHSELNLSSLELGDSALYFCASSVDRNYGYTFGSGTRLTVV.

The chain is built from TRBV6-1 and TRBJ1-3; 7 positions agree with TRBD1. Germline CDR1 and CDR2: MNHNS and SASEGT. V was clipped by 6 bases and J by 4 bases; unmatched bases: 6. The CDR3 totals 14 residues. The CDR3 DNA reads TGTGCCAGCAGATCGGGACAGACCGGAAACACCATATATTTT. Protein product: CASRSGQTGNTIYF.

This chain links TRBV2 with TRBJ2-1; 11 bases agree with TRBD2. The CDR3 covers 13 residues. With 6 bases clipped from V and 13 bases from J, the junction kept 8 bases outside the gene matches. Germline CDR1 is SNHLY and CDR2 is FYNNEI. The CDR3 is CASSRDSGGAQFF. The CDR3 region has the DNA TGTGCCAGCAGCCGGGATAGCGGGGGGGCTCAGTTCTTC.

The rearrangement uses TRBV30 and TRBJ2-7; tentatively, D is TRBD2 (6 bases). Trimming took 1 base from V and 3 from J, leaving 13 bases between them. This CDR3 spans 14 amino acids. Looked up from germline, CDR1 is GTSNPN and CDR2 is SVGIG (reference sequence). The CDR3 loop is CAWSDGGVLYEQYF. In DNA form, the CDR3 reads TGTGCCTGGAGTGACGGCGGGGTACTCTACGAGCAGTACTTC.

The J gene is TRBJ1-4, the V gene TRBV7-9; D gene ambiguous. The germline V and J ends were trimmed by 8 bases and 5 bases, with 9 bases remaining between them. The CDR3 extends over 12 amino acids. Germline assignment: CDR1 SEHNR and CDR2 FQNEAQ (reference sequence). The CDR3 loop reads CASSDQNEKLFF. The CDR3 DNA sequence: TGTGCCAGCTCGGACCAAAATGAAAAACTGTTTTTT.

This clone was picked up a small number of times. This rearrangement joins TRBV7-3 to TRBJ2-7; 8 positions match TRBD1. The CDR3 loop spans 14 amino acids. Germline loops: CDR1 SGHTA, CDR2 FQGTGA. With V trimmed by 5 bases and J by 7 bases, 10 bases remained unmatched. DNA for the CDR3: TGTGCCAGCAGCCTGAGCCAGGGGGCGGAGGAGCAGTACTTC. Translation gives CASSLSQGAEEQYF.

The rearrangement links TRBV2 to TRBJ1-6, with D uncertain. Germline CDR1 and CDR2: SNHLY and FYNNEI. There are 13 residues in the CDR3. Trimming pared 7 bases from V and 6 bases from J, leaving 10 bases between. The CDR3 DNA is TGTGCCAGCACGGTGCAGTCTAATTCACCCCTCCACTTT. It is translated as CASTVQSNSPLHF.

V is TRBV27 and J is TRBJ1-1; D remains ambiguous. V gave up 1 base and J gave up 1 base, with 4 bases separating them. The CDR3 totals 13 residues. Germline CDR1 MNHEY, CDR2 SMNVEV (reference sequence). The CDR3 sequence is CASSLYRNTEAFF. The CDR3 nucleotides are TGTGCCAGCAGTTTATACCGGAACACTGAAGCTTTCTTT.

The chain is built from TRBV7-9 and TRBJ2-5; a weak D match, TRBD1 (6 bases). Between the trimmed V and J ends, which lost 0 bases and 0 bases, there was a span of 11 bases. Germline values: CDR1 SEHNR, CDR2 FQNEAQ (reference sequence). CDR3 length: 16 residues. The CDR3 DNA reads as TGTGCCAGCAGCTTAGCGGGCACAGGGAACCAAGAGACCCAGTACTTC. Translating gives CASSLAGTGNQETQYF.

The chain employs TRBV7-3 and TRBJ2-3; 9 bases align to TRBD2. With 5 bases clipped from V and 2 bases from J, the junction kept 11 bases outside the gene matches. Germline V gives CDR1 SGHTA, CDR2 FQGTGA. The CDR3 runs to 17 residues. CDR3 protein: CASSPSRSGGNTDTQYF. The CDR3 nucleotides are TGTGCCAGCAGCCCATCCCGGAGCGGGGGGAACACAGATACGCAGTATTTT.

The CDR3 is CASIPSGGTYQETQYF. The CDR3, as DNA: TGTGCCAGCATCCCTAGCGGGGGGACGTACCAAGAGACCCAGTACTTC. The chain combines TRBV7-8 with TRBJ2-5; 11 bases agree with TRBD2. The trim removed 7 bases at V and 0 bases at J, leaving 7 bases unmatched. From germline, CDR1 is SGHVS and CDR2 FQNEAQ. The CDR3 has 16 residues.

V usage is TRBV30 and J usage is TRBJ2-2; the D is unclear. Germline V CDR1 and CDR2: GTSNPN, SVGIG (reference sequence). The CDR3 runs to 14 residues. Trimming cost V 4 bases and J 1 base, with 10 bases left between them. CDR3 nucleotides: TGTGCCTGGAAGACCGCAGGGAACACCGGGGAGCTGTTTTTT. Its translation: CAWKTAGNTGELFF.

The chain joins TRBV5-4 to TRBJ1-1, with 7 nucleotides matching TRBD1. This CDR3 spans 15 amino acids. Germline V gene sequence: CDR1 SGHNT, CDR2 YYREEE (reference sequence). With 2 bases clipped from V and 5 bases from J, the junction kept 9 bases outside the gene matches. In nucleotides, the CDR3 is TGTGCCAGCAGCTTCGGAGGGGGCGCATTGACTGAAGCTTTCTTT. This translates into CASSFGGGALTEAFF.

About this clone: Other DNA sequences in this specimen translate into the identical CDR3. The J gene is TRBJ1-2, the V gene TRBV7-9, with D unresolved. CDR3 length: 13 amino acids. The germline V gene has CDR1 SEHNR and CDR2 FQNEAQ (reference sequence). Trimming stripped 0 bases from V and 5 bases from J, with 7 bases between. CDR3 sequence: CASSLAGGYGYTF. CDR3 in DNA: TGTGCCAGCAGCTTAGCGGGCGGTTATGGCTACACCTTC.

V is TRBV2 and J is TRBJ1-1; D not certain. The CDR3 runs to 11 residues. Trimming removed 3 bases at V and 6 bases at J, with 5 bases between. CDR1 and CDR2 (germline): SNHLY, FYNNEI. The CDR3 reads CASSDSAEAFF. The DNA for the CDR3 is TGTGCCAGCAGTGATTCGGCTGAAGCTTTCTTT.

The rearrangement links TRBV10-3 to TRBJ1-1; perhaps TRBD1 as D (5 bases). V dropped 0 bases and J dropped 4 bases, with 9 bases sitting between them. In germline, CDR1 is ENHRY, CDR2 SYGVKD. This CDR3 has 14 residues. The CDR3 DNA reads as TGTGCCATCAGTGAGTCGAGCGGGGGCACTGAAGCTTTCTTT. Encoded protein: CAISESSGGTEAFF.

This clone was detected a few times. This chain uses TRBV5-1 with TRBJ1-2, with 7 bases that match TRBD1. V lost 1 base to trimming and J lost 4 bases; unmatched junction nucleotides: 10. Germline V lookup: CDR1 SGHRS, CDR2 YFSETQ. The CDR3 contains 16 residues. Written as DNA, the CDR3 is TGCGCCAGCAGCTTGAGGACAGGTCCACCCGGCTATGGCTACACCTTC. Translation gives CASSLRTGPPGYGYTF.